A selection of T cell receptor beta chains follows, all from one sample in a study of shared clonotypes between healthy human individuals. The protocol was immunoSEQ multiplex PCR, while the TCRdb copy is restricted to in-frame clones and leaves out a portion. The repertoire has 2 million to 2.5 million clones, around 95% of them found once; the top ten carry 0.1% to 0.15%. Sequenced sample: naive CD4+ T cells sorted from blood. All receptors come from a man younger than 35 in good health. CDR3s include the opening cysteine and the closing phenylalanine or tryptophan. The D gene is left open where the match is weak. Not every row has a clone size; where given, it reads once, few, many or a size class.

>-|TRBJ1-5|TRBV19|17|-
TGTGCCAGTAGTAAATCGCTGGGGGGTGTTAGCAATCAGCCCCAGCATTTT
CASSKSLGGVSNQPQHF
>-|TRBJ1-2|TRBV10-1|13|-
TGCGCCAGCAGTGACGGACGTAACTATGGCTACACCTTC
CASSDGRNYGYTF
>-|TRBJ2-3|TRBV5-8|16|-
TGTGCCAGTTCCAGGGACCACGGAATGAGCACAGATACGCAGTATTTT
CASSRDHGMSTDTQYF
>TRBD1|TRBJ1-6|TRBV13|15|-
TGTGCCAGCAGCTTCGGGACAGGGTACAATTCACCCCTCCACTTT
CASSFGTGYNSPLHF
>-|TRBJ1-1|TRBV7-9|15|-
TGTGCCAGCAGCTTAGGAGTGGGTCGGGTCACTGAAGCTTTCTTT
CASSLGVGRVTEAFF
>-|TRBJ2-7|TRBV10-1|8|-
TGCGCCAGCACTAGAGTACCGTTC
CASTRVPF
>TRBD1|TRBJ1-2|TRBV19|14|few
TGTGCCAGTAGCGCAGCCGGGACAGGATATGGCTACACCTTC
CASSAAGTGYGYTF
>-|TRBJ2-1|TRBV7-2|12|-
TGTGCCAGCAGGGACCTCGGACTTGATCAGTTCTTC
CASRDLGLDQFF
>-|TRBJ2-3|TRBV5-6|17|-
TGTGCCAGCAGCCGGGGGGCCCGAGACCATAGCACAGATACGCAGTATTTT
CASSRGARDHSTDTQYF
>-|TRBJ1-2|TRBV7-2|13|once
TGTGCCAGCAGCACTGACAGGTCCCATGGCTACACCTTC
CASSTDRSHGYTF
>TRBD1|TRBJ1-4|TRBV28|15|-
TGTGCCAGCAGCGAAACAGGGGGCGGGATTGAAAAACTGTTTTTT
CASSETGGGIEKLFF
>-|TRBJ1-6|TRBV5-6|13|few
TGTGCCAGCAGCTCTCAATATAATTCACCCCTCCACTTT
CASSSQYNSPLHF
>-|TRBJ2-2|TRBV6-6|13|-
TGTGCCAGCAGCCACCCCGCAGGGAGGGAGCTGTTTTTT
CASSHPAGRELFF
>TRBD1|TRBJ2-7|TRBV30|13|-
TGTGCCTGGAGTGTAGGTGACAGGGCCTTGCAGTACTTC
CAWSVGDRALQYF
>-|TRBJ1-5|TRBV28|13|-
TGTGCCAGCACCCCGGCGGGGGATCAGCCCCAGCATTTT
CASTPAGDQPQHF
>-|TRBJ2-5|TRBV11-2|15|-
TGTGCCAGCAGCCCTTCTGCAACAGAAGGGGAGACCCAGTACTTC
CASSPSATEGETQYF
>TRBD2|TRBJ2-2|TRBV7-3|15|-
TGTGCCAGCAGTCAAGGACTAGCGGGGACCGGGGAGCTGTTTTTT
CASSQGLAGTGELFF
>-|TRBJ2-3|TRBV19|11|-
TGTGCCAGTAGTATACAAGATACGCAGTATTTT
CASSIQDTQYF
>TRBD1|TRBJ1-1|TRBV19|16|-
TGTGCCAGTAGTATAGTCGGGACAGGGGGAAGTACTGAAGCTTTCTTT
CASSIVGTGGSTEAFF
>TRBD1|TRBJ1-5|TRBV7-2|17|-
TGTGCCAGCAGCCCCGGGACAGGGAAATATAGCAATCAGCCCCAGCATTTT
CASSPGTGKYSNQPQHF
>TRBD1|TRBJ2-4|TRBV9|16|-
TGTGCCAGCAGCGTGGGACAGGGAGAGGGGACAAACATTCAGTACTTC
CASSVGQGEGTNIQYF
>-|TRBJ2-1|TRBV11-2|17|-
TGTGCCAGCAGCAAAGTAGGCGGGCAAAGCTCCTACAATGAGCAGTTCTTC
CASSKVGGQSSYNEQFF
>-|TRBJ2-1|TRBV5-1|12|-
TGCGCCAGCAGCTTGTTGGGGAGTGAGCAGTTCTTC
CASSLLGSEQFF
>TRBD1|TRBJ1-2|TRBV2|14|-
TGTGCCAGCAGTGTGAGACAGGGGAATAGCGGCTACACCTTC
CASSVRQGNSGYTF
>-|TRBJ2-2|TRBV10-3|14|-
TGTGCCATCAGTGAGGACAGAAACACCGGGGAGCTGTTTTTT
CAISEDRNTGELFF
>TRBD2|TRBJ2-1|TRBV4-3|16|-
TGCGCCAGCAGCCAAGAGGTCGGTAGCGGGAGCTATGAGCAGTTCTTC
CASSQEVGSGSYEQFF
>-|TRBJ2-5|TRBV6-1|16|-
TGTGCCAGCAGTGGAGGGGAGCGGAGTTTTGGGGAGACCCAGTACTTC
CASSGGERSFGETQYF
>TRBD1|TRBJ2-7|TRBV7-2|18|-
TGTGCCAGCAGCTTAGTACGACGAGGTATGGACAGGTCCTACGAGCAGTACTTC
CASSLVRRGMDRSYEQYF
>-|TRBJ1-1|TRBV11-3|11|-
TGTGCCAGCAGCTTAGCGGGCGAAGCTTTCTTT
CASSLAGEAFF
>-|TRBJ1-5|TRBV2|14|-
TGTGCCAGCAGAGGGGGGCGGGGAGTCCTTCCCCAGCATTTT
CASRGGRGVLPQHF
>-|TRBJ2-6|TRBV7-2|15|-
TGTGCCAGCAGCTACGGGGCTACCGGGGCCAACGTCCTGACTTTC
CASSYGATGANVLTF
>-|TRBJ2-7|TRBV11-2|14|-
TGTGCCAGCAGCTTAAACAGGGTATCCTACGAGCAGTACTTC
CASSLNRVSYEQYF
>-|TRBJ2-1|TRBV18|15|-
TGTGCCAGCTCGGCGGTGGGTGTGTCCTACAATGAGCAGTTCTTC
CASSAVGVSYNEQFF
>-|TRBJ1-5|TRBV4-1|16|-
TGCGCCAGCAGCCAAGAGAGGGGCCCGGGGAATCAGCCCCAGCATTTT
CASSQERGPGNQPQHF
>TRBD1|TRBJ2-1|TRBV19|14|-
TGTGCCAGTCGACCGGGACAGCCGAACAATGAGCAGTTCTTC
CASRPGQPNNEQFF
>TRBD2|TRBJ2-3|TRBV7-9|15|-
TGTGCCAGCAGCTTAACAAGGACTAGCCCAGATACGCAGTATTTT
CASSLTRTSPDTQYF
>-|TRBJ1-2|TRBV6-1|10|-
TGTGCCAGCAGTGAACTTGGCTACACCTTC
CASSELGYTF
>TRBD2|TRBJ2-3|TRBV5-4|16|-
TGTGCCAGCAGCTTGGAGCGGGGAATCGGCACAGATACGCAGTATTTT
CASSLERGIGTDTQYF
>-|TRBJ2-2|TRBV5-1|14|once
TGCGCCAGCAGCTCCACAGGGTACACCGGGGAGCTGTTTTTT
CASSSTGYTGELFF
>TRBD2|TRBJ2-2|TRBV2|15|once
TGTGCCAGCAGAAGACTAGCGGGGTACACCGGGGAGCTGTTTTTT
CASRRLAGYTGELFF
>TRBD1|TRBJ2-1|TRBV9|15|-
TGTGCCAGCAGCATTACAGGGGTATCCTACAATGAGCAGTTCTTC
CASSITGVSYNEQFF
>-|TRBJ1-5|TRBV15|15|once
TGTGCCACCAGCAGAGGGAAACTTAGCAATCAGCCCCAGCATTTT
CATSRGKLSNQPQHF
>-|TRBJ1-3|TRBV7-2|17|-
TGTGCCAGCAGCTTAGTTTTCCCGGCAGGGCCGGGAAACACCATATATTTT
CASSLVFPAGPGNTIYF
>-|TRBJ1-6|TRBV6-5|13|-
TGTGCCAGCAGCCGACAGGATAATTCACCCCTCCACTTT
CASSRQDNSPLHF
>TRBD1|TRBJ1-2|TRBV30|11|-
TGTGCCTGGGACAGGGGCAATGGCTACACCTTC
CAWDRGNGYTF
>-|TRBJ2-1|TRBV7-9|12|-
TGTGCCAGCACCAAACGAGATAATGAGCAGTTCTTC
CASTKRDNEQFF
>-|TRBJ2-2|TRBV11-2|12|-
TGTGCCAGCAGCCCGGGACCCGGGGAGCTGTTTTTT
CASSPGPGELFF
>-|TRBJ1-6|TRBV6-1|12|-
TGTGCCAGCAGTGCGACCGGGGGTCCCCTCCACTTT
CASSATGGPLHF
>TRBD1|TRBJ1-6|TRBV11-2|16|-
TGTGCCAGCAGCTTAGATCCCGCCGGGACAGCCGCACCCCTCCACTTT
CASSLDPAGTAAPLHF
>-|TRBJ1-1|TRBV5-1|13|-
TGCGCCAGCAAAAGACAGACGAACACTGAAGCTTTCTTT
CASKRQTNTEAFF
>-|TRBJ1-6|TRBV7-2|14|-
TGTGCCAGCAGTGGCCAGGGAGTTAATTCACCCCTCCACTTT
CASSGQGVNSPLHF
>-|TRBJ2-2|TRBV25-1|13|few
TGTGCCAGCTACAGGGTGGACACCGGGGAGCTGTTTTTT
CASYRVDTGELFF
>-|TRBJ1-1|TRBV30|10|-
TGTGCCTGGAGTGAGGTCGGCGCTTTCTTT
CAWSEVGAFF
>TRBD1|TRBJ1-1|TRBV30|13|-
TGTGCCTGGATGGGACAGGGAGGAACTGAAGCTTTCTTT
CAWMGQGGTEAFF